The T cell receptor (beta chain) under discussion was sequenced for a study of technical replicates of blood from several donors. This table comes from immunoSEQ multiplex PCR, and its TCRdb copy is limited to in-frame clones, with some not included. The table records over 60,000 clones, 89% of them present only once. The V gene lost 4 bases and the J gene lost 4 bases, with 10 bases spanning the gap. CDR1 is SGHDN and CDR2 is FVKESK in the germline V gene. This CDR3 spans 13 amino acids. The sample comprised PBMCs. The V and J genes are TRBV14 and TRBJ1-2; D call uncertain. The sequence derives from a human donor in good health. Some clones in this sample may be carry-over from other donors' samples. The CDR3 loop is CASSRAERYGYTF. CDR3 DNA: TGTGCCAGCAGCCGTGCCGAGCGCTATGGCTACACCTTC.